This TCR beta chain was obtained from a study of cytomegalovirus exposure and HLA in healthy donors. Points from the study as a whole: Earlier analysis yielded a pattern in which most TCR beta V segments were productive about 90% or about 30% of the time. The authors later found most CMV-associated TCR beta chains appeared HLA-restricted. Most TCRs appeared rarely, but some public TCRs recurred in many donors. HLA alleles showed associations with about 17,000 TCR beta sequences in a later analysis, at a 0.05 false discovery rate.

PCR involved 60 Vbeta and 13 Jbeta primers. Using immunoSEQ multiplex PCR, the repertoire was profiled, and TCRdb retains in-frame clones only, with some absent. In the table there are some 130,000 clones, 79% of which are singletons. There are a few counts of this clone. Its specificity is unknown. CDR3 length: 14 amino acids. The V gene end was trimmed by 3 bases and the J gene end by 8 bases; junction bases not matched to a gene: 5. The germline V gene has CDR1 SGDLS and CDR2 YYNGEE. The source material was PBMCs. The V gene is TRBV9, the J gene TRBJ2-3; 11 bases agree with TRBD2. The sequence came from a middle-aged man in good health and CMV-seropositive. The CDR3 loop reads CASSELAGEVTQYF. Here the CDR3 DNA reads TGTGCCAGCAGCGAACTAGCGGGAGAGGTTACGCAGTATTTT.